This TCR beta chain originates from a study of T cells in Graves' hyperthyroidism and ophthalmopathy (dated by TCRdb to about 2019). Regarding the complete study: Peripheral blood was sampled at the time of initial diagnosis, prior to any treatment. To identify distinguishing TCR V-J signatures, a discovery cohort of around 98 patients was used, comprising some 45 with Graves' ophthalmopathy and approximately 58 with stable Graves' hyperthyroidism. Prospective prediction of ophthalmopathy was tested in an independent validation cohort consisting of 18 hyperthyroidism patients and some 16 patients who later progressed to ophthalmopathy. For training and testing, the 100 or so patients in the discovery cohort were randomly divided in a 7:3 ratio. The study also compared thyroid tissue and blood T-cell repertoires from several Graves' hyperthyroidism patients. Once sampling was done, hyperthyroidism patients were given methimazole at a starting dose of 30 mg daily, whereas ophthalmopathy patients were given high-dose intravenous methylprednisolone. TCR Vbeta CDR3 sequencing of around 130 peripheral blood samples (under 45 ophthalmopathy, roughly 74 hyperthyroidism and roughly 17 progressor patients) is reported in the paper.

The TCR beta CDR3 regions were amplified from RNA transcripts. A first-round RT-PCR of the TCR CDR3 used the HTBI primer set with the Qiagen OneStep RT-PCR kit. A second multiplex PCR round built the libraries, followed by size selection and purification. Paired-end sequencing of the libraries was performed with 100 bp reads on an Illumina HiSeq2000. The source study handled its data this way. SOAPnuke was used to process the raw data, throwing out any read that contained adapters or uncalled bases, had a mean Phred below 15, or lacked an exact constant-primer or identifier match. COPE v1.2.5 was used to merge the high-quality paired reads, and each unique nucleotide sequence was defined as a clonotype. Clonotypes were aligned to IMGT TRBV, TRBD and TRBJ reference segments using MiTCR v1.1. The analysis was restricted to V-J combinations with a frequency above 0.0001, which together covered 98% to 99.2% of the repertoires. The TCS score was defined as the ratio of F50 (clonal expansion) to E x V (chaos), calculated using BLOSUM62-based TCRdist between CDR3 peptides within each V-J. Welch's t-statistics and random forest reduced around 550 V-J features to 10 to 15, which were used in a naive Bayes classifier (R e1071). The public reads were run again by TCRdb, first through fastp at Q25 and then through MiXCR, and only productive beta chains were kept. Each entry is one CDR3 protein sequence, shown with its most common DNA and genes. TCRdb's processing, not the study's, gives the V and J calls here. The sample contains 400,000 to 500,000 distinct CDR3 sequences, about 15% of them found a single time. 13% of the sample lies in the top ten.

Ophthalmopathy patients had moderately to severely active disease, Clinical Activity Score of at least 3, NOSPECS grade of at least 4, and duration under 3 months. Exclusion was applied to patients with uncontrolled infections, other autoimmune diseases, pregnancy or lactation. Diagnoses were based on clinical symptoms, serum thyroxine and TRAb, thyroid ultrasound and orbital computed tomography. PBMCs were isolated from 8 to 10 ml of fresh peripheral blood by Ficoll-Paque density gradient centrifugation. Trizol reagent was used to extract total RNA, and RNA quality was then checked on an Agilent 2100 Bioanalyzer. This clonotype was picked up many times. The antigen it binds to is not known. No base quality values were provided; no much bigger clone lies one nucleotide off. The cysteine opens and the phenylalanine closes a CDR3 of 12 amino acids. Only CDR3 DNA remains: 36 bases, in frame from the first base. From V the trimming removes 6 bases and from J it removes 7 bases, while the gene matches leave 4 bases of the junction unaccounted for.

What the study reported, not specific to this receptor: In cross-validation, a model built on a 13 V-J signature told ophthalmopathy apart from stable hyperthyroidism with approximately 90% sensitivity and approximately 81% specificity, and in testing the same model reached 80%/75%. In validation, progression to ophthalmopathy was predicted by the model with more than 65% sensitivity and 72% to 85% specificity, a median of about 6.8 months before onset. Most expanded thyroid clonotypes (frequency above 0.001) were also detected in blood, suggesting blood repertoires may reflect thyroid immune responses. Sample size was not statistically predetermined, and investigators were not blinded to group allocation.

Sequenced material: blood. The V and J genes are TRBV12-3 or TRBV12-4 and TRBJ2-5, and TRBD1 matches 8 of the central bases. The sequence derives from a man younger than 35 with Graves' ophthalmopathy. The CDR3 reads CASRDRVGTQYF. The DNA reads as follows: TGTGCCAGCAGGGACAGGGTCGGGACCCAGTACTTC.